A single sample is the source of the 24 T cell receptor beta chains below, sequenced in a study of T cells in women clearing cervical HPV infection. Libraries were prepared by immunoSEQ multiplex PCR; TCRdb keeps only in-frame clonotypes and omits some of them. The table lists tens of thousands of clones. Sequencing was done on a sample of blood buffy coat. The receptors come from a woman aged 18 to 75 with a cervical HPV16 infection that either progressed to CIN3+ or cleared (not recorded which).

In regard to this clone: Sequencing ends 3 residues short of the CDR3 end; the germline J gene provides the rest. The chain links TRBV27 to TRBJ2-5; TRBD2 aligns across 9 bases. The germline CDR1 and CDR2 sequences are MNHEY and SMNVEV (reference sequence). The trim removed 2 bases at V and 5 bases at J, leaving 6 bases unmatched. CDR3 size: 15 residues. The CDR3 here is CASSLDSGGWETQYF. CDR3 DNA (partial): TGTGCCAGCAGTTTAGATAGCGGGGGTTGGGAGACC.

CDR3 bases read: TGTGCCAGCAGCCAAGGTGGCGGGGGGGCAGTTTCGACC. Protein: CASSQGGGGAVST. The whole CDR3 is CASSQGGGGAVSTQYF. V is TRBV14 and J is TRBJ2-5, with 9 bases that match TRBD2. With the read ending 3 residues before the CDR3 end, the germline J gene is used to fill in that end. The CDR3 length is 16 residues. V lost 1 base, J lost 7 bases, and 10 bases stayed unmatched. Germline CDR1 SGHDN, CDR2 FVKESK.

As to this clone: Sequencing ends 3 residues short of the CDR3 end; the germline J gene provides the rest. The rearrangement joins TRBV7-2 to TRBJ2-7; TRBD2 matches at 11 bases. The CDR3 has 14 amino acids. Trimming cost V 5 bases and J 3 bases; bases outside gene matches: 3. Germline V gene sequence: CDR1 SGHTA, CDR2 FQGNSA. CDR3 DNA (partial): TGTGCCAGCAGCCAGCTAGCGGGAGGCTACGAG. This encodes CASSQLAGGYE. The CDR3 in full is CASSQLAGGYEQYF. The variable domain in full, with the rest retrieved from reference TRBV7-2 and TRBJ2-7, is GAGVSQSPSNKVTEKGKDVELRCDPISGHTALYWYRQSLGQGLEFLIYFQGNSAPDKSGLPSDRFSAERTGGSVSTLTIQRTQQEDSAVYLCASSQLAGGYEQYFGPGTRLTVT.

About this clone: The CDR3 end lies 3 residues beyond the end of the read and is filled in from the germline J gene. The chain employs TRBV19 and TRBJ1-1; TRBD1 agrees at 7 bases. CDR3 length equals 15 residues. Germline V gene data show CDR1 as LNHDA and CDR2 as SQIVND (reference sequence). V shed 0 bases, J shed 4 bases, and the junction held 5 bases outside the gene matches. The covered CDR3 bases are TGTGCCAGTAGTATAGAACCCTCAGGGGGCACTGAA. Translated, it gives CASSIEPSGGTE. The CDR3 in full is CASSIEPSGGTEAFF. Combining the CDR3 with reference TRBV19 and TRBJ1-1 gives the whole variable domain DGGITQSPKYLFRKEGQNVTLSCEQNLNHDAMYWYRQDPGQGLRLIYYSQIVNDFQKGDIAEGYSVSREKKESFPLTVTSAQKNPTAFYLCASSIEPSGGTEAFFGQGTRLTVV.

A word on this clone: Sequencing ends 3 residues short of the CDR3 end; the germline J gene provides the rest. This chain joins TRBV6-2 or TRBV6-3 and TRBJ1-2; tentative D call: TRBD1 (5 bases). The germline V and J ends were trimmed by 8 bases and 2 bases, with 15 bases remaining between them. Germline V lookup: CDR1 MNHEY, CDR2 SVGEGT. CDR3 length equals 14 residues. CDR3 bases read: TGTGCCAGCGGAGGGACTCCGATAAACTATGGC. Protein product: CASGGTPINYG. The entire CDR3 is CASGGTPINYGYTF.

Remarks on this clone: The read finishes 3 residues shy of the CDR3 end, and the germline J gene is used to complete it. The rearrangement uses TRBV7-9 and TRBJ1-4, with 9 bases fitting TRBD1. The CDR3 runs to 14 residues. V lost 4 bases, J lost 5 bases, and 2 bases stayed unmatched. Germline V CDR1 and CDR2: SEHNR, FQNEAQ (reference sequence). Incomplete CDR3 DNA: TGTGCCAGCAGCTGGGACAGGGCGAATGAAAAA. Amino acid sequence: CASSWDRANEK. The entire CDR3 protein reads CASSWDRANEKLFF.

Remarks on this clone: The read ends 3 residues shy of where the CDR3 ends; the end is completed using the germline J gene. This chain connects TRBV5-1 to TRBJ2-7; 8 bases line up with TRBD2. The germline CDR1 and CDR2 sequences are SGHRS and YFSETQ. The CDR3 covers 15 residues. The V segment lost 0 bases and the J segment 3 bases; nucleotides outside the gene matches: 5. CDR3 loop: CASSLVGSGGYEQYF. The CDR3 DNA, read in part, is TGCGCCAGCAGCTTGGTGGGGAGCGGGGGCTACGAG.

As for this clone: The CDR3 goes on 3 residues after the read ends, and that part is filled in from the germline J gene. The rearrangement joins TRBV5-6 to TRBJ2-7; D gene uncertain. The ends were cut back, 1 base at V and 3 bases at J, with 5 bases in the middle. This CDR3 is 12 amino acids long. Germline V lookup: CDR1 SGHDT, CDR2 YYEEEE. Incomplete CDR3 DNA: TGTGCCAGCAGCTTGACTGACTACGAG. It encodes CASSLTDYE. The CDR3, in full, reads CASSLTDYEQYF. Drawing the rest from reference TRBV5-6 and TRBJ2-7, the complete variable domain is DAGVTQSPTHLIKTRGQQVTLRCSPKSGHDTVSWYQQALGQGPQFIFQYYEEEERQRGNFPDRFSGHQFPNYSSELNVNALLLGDSALYLCASSLTDYEQYFGPGTRLTVT.

CDR3 bases read: TGCGCCAGCTACGGGATAGGGGAGTTGGATGGGGCCAACGTA. This encodes CASYGIGELDGANV. The whole CDR3 sequence is CASYGIGELDGANVLFF. This sequence joins TRBV5-1 and TRBJ1-4; maybe TRBD1 (5 bases). Read coverage stops 3 residues before the CDR3 terminus; the germline J gene supplies the remainder. Germline V gives CDR1 SGHRS, CDR2 YFSETQ. The CDR3 extends over 17 amino acids.

Note on this clone: The CDR3 is cut off 3 residues early in the read; its end comes from the germline J gene. The gene calls are TRBV19 and TRBJ1-2, with D perhaps TRBD1 (5 bases). Germline V gene sequence: CDR1 LNHDA, CDR2 SQIVND (reference sequence). The CDR3 has 14 amino acids. CDR3 DNA (partial): TGTGCCAGTAGTATAGGGCGGGGGGACTACGAC. This encodes CASSIGRGDYD. In full, the CDR3 is CASSIGRGDYDYTF.

In regard to this clone: The read terminates 3 residues ahead of where the CDR3 ends, so the germline J gene completes it. V gene TRBV7-2 combines with J gene TRBJ1-1; the D gene is possibly TRBD1 (6 bases). CDR1 SGHTA and CDR2 FQGNSA come from the germline V gene. This CDR3 has 11 amino acids. Incomplete CDR3 DNA: TGTGCCAGCAGCGCCGACAGGGAA. This encodes CASSADRE. The CDR3 in its entirety is CASSADREAFF.

About this clone itself: The CDR3 end lies 3 residues beyond the end of the read and is filled in from the germline J gene. The rearrangement joins TRBV19 to TRBJ2-5, with 7 bases identical to TRBD1. CDR1 LNHDA and CDR2 SQIVND come from the germline V gene (reference sequence). V gave up 2 bases and J gave up 4 bases; unmatched junction bases: 13. This CDR3 has 17 amino acids. CDR3 DNA (partial): TGTGCCAGTAGTATACAGTCCCCTACGACAGGGAGAGAGACC. Protein sequence: CASSIQSPTTGRET. The CDR3 in full is CASSIQSPTTGRETQYF.

A remark on this clone: The sequenced fragment ends 3 residues before the CDR3 boundary, so the rest is inferred from the germline J gene. The chain couples TRBV29-1 to TRBJ2-7; 7 nucleotides agree with TRBD1. V gave up 1 base and J gave up 0 bases; unmatched junction bases: 6. The CDR3 extends over 15 amino acids. CDR1 SQVTM and CDR2 ANQGSEA come from the germline V gene. CDR3 bases read: TGCAGCGTTGAAGTGGGACAGACCAGCTCCTACGAG. Translated: CSVEVGQTSSYE. The entire CDR3 protein is CSVEVGQTSSYEQYF.

CDR3 sequence reads: CASSPGATEAFF. The DNA read from the CDR3 is TGTGCCAGCTCACCAGGGGCTACTGAA. The rearrangement uses TRBV18 and TRBJ1-1, with D possibly TRBD1 on 5 matching bases. The CDR3 is cut off 3 residues early in the read; its end comes from the germline J gene. The CDR3 spans 12 residues. Germline assignment: CDR1 KGHSH and CDR2 LQKENI. The V gene lost 2 bases and the J gene lost 5 bases, with 6 bases spanning the gap. The whole variable domain, filled in from reference TRBV18 and TRBJ1-1, reads NAGVMQNPRHLVRRRGQEARLRCSPMKGHSHVYWYRQLPEEGLKFMVYLQKENIIDESGMPKERFSAEFPKEGPSILRIQQVVRGDSAAYFCASSPGATEAFFGQGTRLTVV.

Note on this clone: The read ends 3 residues before the CDR3 terminus; that terminus is restored from the germline J gene. This chain links TRBV20-1 with TRBJ2-3, with D possibly TRBD1 on 6 matching bases. V was clipped by 0 bases and J by 0 bases, with 10 bases between them. Germline-derived CDR1 and CDR2 are DFQATT and SNEGSKA (reference sequence). This CDR3 has 15 amino acids. CDR3 in amino acids: CSARDTTGSTDTQYF. The part of the CDR3 DNA that was read is TGCAGTGCTAGAGATACCACAGGGAGCACAGATACG.

Notes on this clone: The read gets to within 3 residues of the CDR3 end, and the germline J gene fills in the rest. This chain connects TRBV5-1 to TRBJ1-1; D perhaps matches TRBD1 (6 bases). Germline CDR1 is SGHRS and CDR2 is YFSETQ. There are 17 residues in the CDR3. Trimming left V 2 bases short and J 0 bases short, with 17 bases between. This CDR3 is CASSFRGGSTMNTEAFF. CDR3 bases read: TGCGCCAGCAGCTTTAGGGGGGGCAGTACCATGAACACTGAA.

Worth noting for this clone: The read finishes 3 residues shy of the CDR3 end, and the germline J gene is used to complete it. This chain joins TRBV5-1 and TRBJ2-3; D might be TRBD2 (5 bases). From germline, CDR1 is SGHRS and CDR2 YFSETQ. CDR3 size: 15 residues. The ends were cut back, 2 bases at V and 4 bases at J, with 14 bases in the middle. The sequenced part of the CDR3 DNA is TGCGCCAGCAGCTTTAACGGGCTCGGGGCAGATACG. As protein: CASSFNGLGADT. The full-length CDR3 reads as CASSFNGLGADTQYF.

In the case of this clone: The observed sequence ends 3 residues before the CDR3 terminus, with the missing tail filled in from the germline J gene. The chain carries TRBV4-1 and TRBJ1-5, with D possibly being TRBD1 (6 bases). Trimming took 0 bases from V and 7 from J, leaving 13 bases between them. Germline CDR1 reads MGHRA; CDR2 reads YSYEKL. The CDR3 has 15 amino acids. The part of the CDR3 DNA that was read is TGCGCCAGCAGCCAAGATGGGCTTCAGGGGCAGCCC. Encoded protein: CASSQDGLQGQP. The CDR3, in full, reads CASSQDGLQGQPQHF.

As regards this clone: Read data end 3 residues before the CDR3 end; the end is taken from the germline J gene. This rearrangement joins TRBV7-9 to TRBJ2-5; D is uncertain. CDR3 length: 14 amino acids. Germline V lookup: CDR1 SEHNR, CDR2 FQNEAQ (reference sequence). Between the trimmed V and J ends, which lost 5 bases and 5 bases, there was a span of 15 bases. The CDR3 region is CASSPQPLGETQYF. CDR3 DNA (partial): TGTGCCAGCAGCCCACAACCGCTCGGGGAGACC.

With regard to this clone: Read data end 3 residues before the CDR3 end; the end is taken from the germline J gene. The chain is built from TRBV2 and TRBJ1-2; weak D call: TRBD1 (5 bases). Germline values: CDR1 SNHLY, CDR2 FYNNEI. The CDR3 contains 15 residues. Trimming cost V 6 bases and J 4 bases, with 18 bases left between them. The CDR3 sequence is CASSAGQARGYGYTF. The CDR3 DNA, read in part, is TGTGCCAGCAGCGCTGGGCAAGCTAGGGGCTATGGC.

As for this clone: The CDR3 end lies 3 residues beyond the end of the read and is filled in from the germline J gene. The chain couples TRBV19 to TRBJ1-1, with a weak D call TRBD1 (5 bases). V shed 3 bases and J shed 7 bases, with 9 bases lying between them. The V gene's germline CDR1 is LNHDA and CDR2 SQIVND (reference sequence). The CDR3 has 12 residues. The CDR3 region is CASSIYQGEAFF. The covered CDR3 bases are TGTGCCAGTAGTATTTATCAGGGTGAA.

Comment on this clone: The junction and the germline gene differ at one end; a read error may be behind it. The read terminates 3 residues before the CDR3 end, so the remaining end is supplied by the germline J gene. Other DNA sequences within the sample encode an identical CDR3. The chain recombines TRBV7-7 with TRBJ1-3, with D perhaps matching TRBD1 (6 bases). This CDR3 comprises 15 residues. Germline-derived CDR1 and CDR2 are SSHAT and FNYEAQ (reference sequence). The covered CDR3 bases are TGTGCTAGCAGCCGGGGGGCGAACTCTGGAAACACT. Its translation is CASSRGANSGNT. The full CDR3 reads CASSRGANSGNTIYF.

On this clone: Read coverage stops 3 residues before the CDR3 terminus; the germline J gene supplies the remainder. This chain uses TRBV7-9 with TRBJ2-5; the D is unclear. Germline V CDR1 and CDR2: SEHNR, FQNEAQ (reference sequence). V was pared by 4 bases and J by 0 bases, with 12 bases between. The CDR3 consists of 15 residues. The CDR3 spells CASSSGRLYQETQYF. The part of the CDR3 DNA that was read is TGTGCCAGCAGCTCCGGCAGACTGTACCAAGAGACC.

In the case of this clone: The read gets to within 3 residues of the CDR3 end, and the germline J gene fills in the rest. This chain uses TRBV7-9 with TRBJ1-6; weak D call: TRBD1 (5 bases). The CDR3 is 14 amino acids. Germline assignment: CDR1 SEHNR and CDR2 FQNEAQ (reference sequence). The germline V and J ends were trimmed by 5 bases and 7 bases, with 12 bases remaining between them. CDR3 loop: CASSLDSKNSPLHF. The sequenced CDR3 bases are TGTGCCAGCAGCCTTGACAGTAAGAATTCACCC.